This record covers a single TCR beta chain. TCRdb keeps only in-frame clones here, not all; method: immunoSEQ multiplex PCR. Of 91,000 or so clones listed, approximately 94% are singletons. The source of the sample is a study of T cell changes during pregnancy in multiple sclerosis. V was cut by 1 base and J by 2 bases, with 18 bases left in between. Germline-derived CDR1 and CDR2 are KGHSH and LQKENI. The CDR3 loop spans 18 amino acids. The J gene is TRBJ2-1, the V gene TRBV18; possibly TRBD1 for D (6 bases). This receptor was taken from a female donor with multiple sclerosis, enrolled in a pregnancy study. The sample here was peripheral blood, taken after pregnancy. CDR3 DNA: TGTGCCAGCTCACCACTCATCTACAGGGAAGAACCCTACAATGAGCAGTTCTTC. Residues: CASSPLIYREEPYNEQFF.